The next 31 T cell receptor beta chains were all read from a single sample in a study of cytomegalovirus exposure and HLA in healthy donors. PCR employed 60 Vbeta and 13 Jbeta primers. Repertoires were generated with immunoSEQ multiplex PCR, while TCRdb's copy carries only in-frame clones and drops some. The sample lists about 160,000 clones, about 80% occurring once. The specimen sequenced was PBMCs. Receptor source: a man in his forties in good health and CMV-seronegative.

This sequence joins TRBV11-2 and TRBJ2-1, with a tentative D call TRBD1 (5 bases). Germline CDR1 and CDR2: SGHAT and FQNNGV. This CDR3 spans 12 amino acids. The V and J ends lost 4 bases and 4 bases respectively, with 5 bases between them. The CDR3 spells CASSYRYNEQFF. Here the CDR3 DNA reads TGTGCCAGCAGCTACAGGTACAATGAGCAGTTCTTC.

V usage is TRBV5-5 and J usage is TRBJ1-5; possible D gene TRBD1, 6 bases. Trimming left V 1 base short and J 7 bases short, with 12 bases between. CDR3 length: 14 amino acids. The germline CDR1 and CDR2 sequences are SGHKS and YYEKEE (reference sequence). In nucleotides, the CDR3 is TGTGCCAGCAGCTTGACAGGGTCGGGACAGCCCCAGCATTTT. Amino acids: CASSLTGSGQPQHF. Full variable domain (outside the CDR3, taken from reference TRBV5-5 and TRBJ1-5): DAGVTQSPTHLIKTRGQQVTLRCSPISGHKSVSWYQQVLGQGPQFIFQYYEKEERGRGNFPDRFSARQFPNYSSELNVNALLLGDSALYLCASSLTGSGQPQHFGDGTRLSIL.

The chain is built from TRBV4-3 and TRBJ2-7, with TRBD2 matching 7 bases. CDR1 is LGHNA, CDR2 YSLEER, per germline. The junction had 8 bases not matched to a gene; V was cut back by 0 bases and J by 3 bases. This CDR3 spans 16 amino acids. CDR3 DNA: TGCGCCAGCAGCCAAGACGGGGGGACGGGCCTCTACGAGCAGTACTTC. Translating gives CASSQDGGTGLYEQYF.

This sequence joins TRBV7-2 and TRBJ2-3; D might be TRBD2 (5 bases). The CDR3 spans 15 residues. The V end lost 1 base, the J end lost 0 bases, and 8 bases lay between the germline ends. Looked up from germline, CDR1 is SGHTA and CDR2 is FQGNSA. DNA for the CDR3: TGTGCCAGCAGCTTAGACGGCGGGAGCACAGATACGCAGTATTTT. Amino acid sequence: CASSLDGGSTDTQYF.

The genes are TRBV5-6 and TRBJ2-7; 9 bases line up with TRBD2. Germline trimming cut 7 bases from V and 4 bases from J; bases unmatched to any gene: 12. Germline CDR1 is SGHDT and CDR2 is YYEEEE. The CDR3 is made up of 15 amino acids. The CDR3 region is CASLSLGAGGYEQYF. CDR3 nucleotide sequence: TGTGCCAGCCTATCCTTGGGGGCGGGAGGGTACGAGCAGTACTTC.

The chain employs TRBV5-1 and TRBJ2-1; the D is unclear. The CDR3 sequence is 13 residues long. Germline V CDR1 and CDR2: SGHRS, YFSETQ. V was clipped by 0 bases and J by 6 bases, with 7 bases between them. The CDR3 here is CASSLGRSNEQFF. CDR3 sequence (DNA): TGCGCCAGCAGCTTGGGCAGGTCCAATGAGCAGTTCTTC.

The rearrangement uses TRBV19 and TRBJ2-1, with D unclear. The germline V gene encodes CDR1 LNHDA and CDR2 SQIVND (reference sequence). V dropped 3 bases and J dropped 3 bases, with 15 bases sitting between them. This CDR3 is 16 amino acids long. The CDR3 DNA reads as TGTGCCAGTAGTATTAGGATCGACCCTAGCTACAATGAGCAGTTCTTC. Its translation: CASSIRIDPSYNEQFF.

This clone was found once. This chain links TRBV5-6 with TRBJ1-2; TRBD1 agrees at 10 bases. The germline gives CDR1 SGHDT, CDR2 YYEEEE. The CDR3 covers 14 residues. V was pared by 5 bases and J by 4 bases, with 5 bases of the junction left unmatched. The CDR3 DNA sequence: TGTGCCAGCAGTTTTGGGACAGGGGCCTATGGCTACACCTTC. This codes for CASSFGTGAYGYTF.

As DNA, the CDR3 is TGTGCCAGCAGTGTGCTGTGGACAGGCTCAAATGAAAAACTGTTTTTT. It codes for CASSVLWTGSNEKLFF. The rearrangement links TRBV6-1 to TRBJ1-4; TRBD1 aligns across 7 bases. The germline CDR1 and CDR2 sequences are MNHNS and SASEGT. Trimming cost V 4 bases and J 5 bases; bases outside gene matches: 10. CDR3 length: 16 amino acids.

This chain uses TRBV7-2 with TRBJ1-4; D may be TRBD1 (5 bases). The germline V and J ends were trimmed by 3 bases and 5 bases, with 10 bases remaining between them. Germline V gene data show CDR1 as SGHTA and CDR2 as FQGNSA. The CDR3 spans 14 residues. CDR3 protein: CASSFDSYNEKLFF. CDR3 bases: TGTGCCAGCAGCTTCGACAGTTACAATGAAAAACTGTTTTTT.

V usage is TRBV6-5 and J usage is TRBJ1-5; D is unresolved. The CDR3 is 15 residues long. V was pared by 9 bases and J by 0 bases, with 15 bases between. Germline CDR1 reads MNHEY; CDR2 reads SVGAGI. CDR3 nucleotides: TGTGCCAGGGCGCGGGGAGTTTATAGCAATCAGCCCCAGCATTTT. Protein product: CARARGVYSNQPQHF.

This clone was counted a few times. The rearrangement links TRBV5-6 to TRBJ2-5; TRBD1 matches 7 bases. The J call may be wrong; the DNA end is better matched by TRBJ2-7. This CDR3 region has 15 residues. Germline assignment: CDR1 SGHDT and CDR2 YYEEEE. CDR3 sequence (DNA): TGTGCCAGCACAAGAACCGGGACAGTAACCTACGAGCAGTACTTC. As protein: CASTRTGTVTYEQYF.

This chain connects TRBV5-1 to TRBJ2-3, with D unclear. The CDR3 sequence is 12 residues long. CDR1 and CDR2 from the germline V gene are SGHRS and YFSETQ. Trimming pared 1 base from V and 3 bases from J, leaving 3 bases between. The CDR3 DNA sequence: TGCGCCAGCAGCTTGCTAACAGATACGCAGTATTTT. This codes for CASSLLTDTQYF.

CDR3 sequence reads: CASSPRGGPKTTTDTQYF. The CDR3 DNA reads as TGTGCCAGCAGCCCTAGGGGCGGACCGAAAACGACCACAGATACGCAGTATTTT. This chain uses TRBV7-2 with TRBJ2-3; perhaps TRBD1 as D (5 bases). This CDR3 comprises 18 residues. Germline V gene lookup returns CDR1 SGHTA and CDR2 FQGNSA. Trimming cost V 5 bases and J 2 bases, with 23 bases left between them.

This chain uses TRBV7-9 with TRBJ2-3; 10 bases match TRBD2. CDR3 length equals 17 residues. The trim removed 3 bases at V and 6 bases at J, leaving 12 bases unmatched. Germline V gene sequence: CDR1 SEHNR, CDR2 FQNEAQ (reference sequence). In DNA form, the CDR3 reads TGTGCCAGCAGCTTTTCCGGACTAGCGGCATTCTTGGATACGCAGTATTTT. This gives the protein CASSFSGLAAFLDTQYF.

The chain has TRBV28 and TRBJ1-2, with TRBD1 matching 9 bases. V dropped 5 bases and J dropped 8; count of bases not matched to a gene: 9. CDR3 length equals 14 residues. Germline V gives CDR1 MDHEN, CDR2 SYDVKM. CDR3 protein: CASSNRGRIGGYTF. The CDR3 nucleotides are TGTGCCAGCAGTAACAGGGGGCGCATTGGGGGCTACACCTTC.

This rearrangement joins TRBV4-2 to TRBJ2-1; 9 positions match TRBD2. Germline V CDR1 and CDR2: LGHNA, YNFKEQ. Trimming removed 0 bases from V and 1 base from J; junction bases left unmatched: 4. The CDR3 extends over 17 amino acids. The CDR3 region has the DNA TGTGCCAGCAGCCAAGAACCGAGCGGGGGGTCCTACAATGAGCAGTTCTTC. Translating it yields CASSQEPSGGSYNEQFF.

V gene TRBV6-4 combines with J gene TRBJ1-3; 8 bases line up with TRBD1. V lost 7 bases and J lost 2; bases outside the gene matches: 22. Germline V CDR1 and CDR2: MRHNA, SNTAGT. The CDR3 has 20 residues. The CDR3 sequence is CASTGEGTGPLKLAGNTIYF. CDR3 in DNA: TGTGCCAGCACCGGGGAAGGGACAGGCCCATTGAAGCTGGCTGGAAACACCATATATTTT.

The J gene is TRBJ1-1, the V gene TRBV30; 7 nucleotides match TRBD1. The ends lost 3 bases at V and 3 bases at J; junction bases unmatched: 7. The CDR3 runs 14 residues. The germline CDR1 and CDR2 sequences are GTSNPN and SVGIG (reference sequence). The DNA for the CDR3 is TGTGCCTGGAGGCCCAAGGGACAGTACACTGAAGCTTTCTTT. This codes for CAWRPKGQYTEAFF. Drawing the rest from reference TRBV30 and TRBJ1-1, the complete variable domain is SQTIHQWPATLVQPVGSPLSLECTVEGTSNPNLYWYRQAAGRGLQLLFYSVGIGQISSEVPQNLSASRPQDRQFILSSKKLLLSDSGFYLCAWRPKGQYTEAFFGQGTRLTVV.

The gene calls are TRBV5-4 and TRBJ2-5, with 10 nucleotides matching TRBD2. CDR1 and CDR2 (germline): SGHNT, YYREEE (reference sequence). CDR3 size: 16 residues. Losses at the gene ends were 3 bases for V and 4 bases for J; bases not matched to a gene: 9. Written as DNA, the CDR3 is TGTGCCAGCAGCTCCCAGCGGGAGGGCCGCGGAGAGACCCAGTACTTC. This sequence encodes CASSSQREGRGETQYF.

This clone came up once. The chain links TRBV6-5 to TRBJ2-3; D perhaps matches TRBD1 (5 bases). With 11 bases removed from V and 2 bases from J, the gap between germline ends came to 14 bases. Germline loops: CDR1 MNHEY, CDR2 SVGAGI. This CDR3 region has 13 residues. The CDR3 DNA follows: TGTGCCTACGTAGGGGAAACCACAGATACGCAGTATTTT. It specifies CAYVGETTDTQYF.

The J gene is TRBJ2-7, the V gene TRBV11-2, with 11 bases lining up with TRBD2. From germline, CDR1 is SGHAT and CDR2 FQNNGV. The CDR3 contains 15 residues. Unmatched junction bases numbered 9, after V lost 4 bases and J lost 7 bases. The CDR3 here is CASSSRLAGLGEQYF. CDR3 DNA sequence: TGTGCCAGCAGCTCAAGACTAGCGGGACTTGGGGAGCAGTACTTC.

The chain has TRBV21-1 and TRBJ1-4; the table's D call, TRBD1, was not checked against the DNA. TRBV21-1 is deemed a pseudogene. The CDR3 extends over 14 amino acids. CDR3: CASSKGQAFEKLFF. The CDR3 DNA sequence: TGTGCCAGCAGCAAAGGACAGGCATTTGAAAAACTGTTTTTT.

There are a few counts of this clone. The V gene is TRBV4-1, the J gene TRBJ2-3; 8 positions agree with TRBD2. The CDR3 extends over 15 amino acids. Trimming at V came to 5 bases and at J to 5 bases, leaving 9 bases not matched to a gene. Germline V gene sequence: CDR1 MGHRA, CDR2 YSYEKL. Written as DNA, the CDR3 is TGCGCCAGCAGCTTCCTAGCGGGTGAGGTAGATACGCAGTATTTT. Protein product: CASSFLAGEVDTQYF.

The CDR3 region has the DNA TGTGCCAGCAGCCTGGACAGGGGGCGCCGTAAGACCCAGTACTTC. Translation: CASSLDRGRRKTQYF. The chain uses TRBV5-6 and TRBJ2-5; TRBD1 matches 11 bases. The CDR3 has 15 amino acids. In germline, CDR1 is SGHDT, CDR2 YYEEEE. V dropped 4 bases and J dropped 6; count of bases not matched to a gene: 8.

CDR3 sequence reads: CASSTRQGARGDYEQYF. CDR3 bases: TGTGCCAGCTCGACGAGACAGGGGGCAAGGGGGGACTACGAGCAGTACTTC. This rearrangement joins TRBV18 to TRBJ2-7; TRBD1 aligns across 10 bases. Germline loops: CDR1 KGHSH, CDR2 LQKENI. This CDR3 region has 17 residues. Trimming cost V 6 bases and J 3 bases; bases outside gene matches: 14.

The count of this clone is one. The genes are TRBV9 and TRBJ2-2; 10 nucleotides line up with TRBD2. The junction had 9 bases not matched to a gene; V was cut back by 3 bases and J by 4 bases. The CDR3 totals 17 residues. The germline V gene encodes CDR1 SGDLS and CDR2 YYNGEE. The CDR3 sequence: CASSARAGTSATGELFF. The CDR3 coding sequence is TGTGCCAGCAGCGCAAGAGCCGGGACTAGCGCCACCGGGGAGCTGTTTTTT.

J is TRBJ2-1 and V is TRBV7-9; 7 bases are shared with TRBD2. The CDR3 has 16 residues. Germline V CDR1 and CDR2: SEHNR, FQNEAQ (reference sequence). The J segment lost 3 bases and the V segment lost 5 bases, leaving 10 bases of the junction unmatched. In nucleotides, the CDR3 is TGTGCCAGCAGCCCTCCCCTAGCGGCCGTCTACAATGAGCAGTTCTTC. Translated: CASSPPLAAVYNEQFF. The full variable domain, in which reference TRBV7-9 and TRBJ2-1 provide the parts outside the CDR3, is DTGVSQNPRHKITKRGQNVTFRCDPISEHNRLYWYRQTLGQGPEFLTYFQNEAQLEKSRLLSDRFSAERPKGSFSTLEIQRTEQGDSAMYLCASSPPLAAVYNEQFFGPGTRLTVL.

The rearrangement uses TRBV21-1 and TRBJ2-7; the table names TRBD2, a call not compared with the DNA. TRBV21-1 represents a pseudogene. The CDR3 covers 12 residues. DNA for the CDR3: TGTGCCAGAGGGTCTGGGCGGGGCGAGCAGTACTTC. This encodes CARGSGRGEQYF.

The CDR3 protein is CASSQVTGQNTEAFF. The CDR3 DNA follows: TGCGCCAGCAGCCAAGTTACAGGGCAGAACACTGAAGCTTTCTTT. The chain has TRBV4-3 and TRBJ1-1; D is perhaps TRBD1 (6 bases). Trimming shortened V by 1 base and J by 1 base, and 10 bases separated the two germline ends. Germline V CDR1 and CDR2: LGHNA, YSLEER. The CDR3 is made up of 15 amino acids.

V usage is TRBV9 and J usage is TRBJ2-1, with 10 nucleotides matching TRBD2. This CDR3 region has 16 residues. Per the germline V gene, CDR1 is SGDLS and CDR2 is YYNGEE. The ends lost 2 bases at V and 8 bases at J; junction bases unmatched: 10. CDR3 in DNA: TGTGCCAGCAGCGTGAGGGCTAGCGGGAGTTGGGATGAGCAGTTCTTC. Its protein is CASSVRASGSWDEQFF.